Listed here are 14 T cell receptor beta chains from one sample, sequenced in a study of identical twins. TCRdb redid the calling of the 5' RACE reads with MiXCR, one entry per CDR3 protein. The sample has some 1,600,000 distinct CDR3 sequences, about 31% seen once. Sequencing was done on a sample of cord blood. The receptors were gathered from a newborn girl in good health.

DNA for the CDR3: TGTGCCAGCAGTTACTCAGGGGGATCGAACACTGAAGCTTTCTTT. Translation: CASSYSGGSNTEAFF. The V and J genes are TRBV6-5 and TRBJ1-1; maybe TRBD1 (6 bases). The V gene's germline CDR1 is MNHEY and CDR2 SVGAGI. V was trimmed by 0 bases and J by 1 base, leaving 9 bases between them. The CDR3 length is 15 residues.

About this clonotype itself: The junction departs from germline at one end; a sequencing error may be responsible. The chain is built from TRBV4-2 and TRBJ2-1; the match to TRBD2 covers 10 bases. CDR3 length: 16 residues. Germline CDR1 and CDR2: LGHNA and YNFKEQ. The CDR3 bases are TGTGCCAGCAGCCAGGCAACTAGCGGGGTCTACAATGAGCGGTTCTTC. Translation gives CASSQATSGVYNERFF.

This clonotype has only a few counts. This sequence joins TRBV4-1 and TRBJ2-7, with D perhaps assigned TRBD1 or TRBD2 (5 bases each). CDR3 size: 14 residues. Deletions cut 4 bases from V and 6 bases from J, with 16 bases between. Looked up from germline, CDR1 is MGHRA and CDR2 is YSYEKL. This CDR3 reads CASSPPGRSSEQYF. CDR3 bases: TGCGCCAGCAGCCCTCCGGGACGTTCTTCCGAGCAGTACTTC.

The V gene is TRBV12-3 or TRBV12-4, the J gene TRBJ1-2; the match to TRBD1 covers 9 bases. The CDR3 has 15 amino acids. With V trimmed by 6 bases and J by 2 bases, 7 bases remained unmatched. In DNA form, the CDR3 reads TGTGCCAGCAGCCGAGAACAGGGGGCGAACTATGGCTACACCTTC. Its protein product is CASSREQGANYGYTF.

This clonotype showed up just a few times. The chain is built from TRBV27 and TRBJ2-3; 8 bases line up with TRBD2. Looked up from germline, CDR1 is MNHEY and CDR2 is SMNVEV (reference sequence). CDR3 size: 15 residues. The junction had 6 bases not matched to a gene; V was cut back by 5 bases and J by 2 bases. CDR3 DNA sequence: TGTGCCAGCAGTCCCCTAGCGGGCTACACAGATACGCAGTATTTT. Its translation is CASSPLAGYTDTQYF.

The chain uses TRBV4-1 and TRBJ1-5; the match to TRBD1 covers 10 bases. CDR1 is MGHRA, CDR2 YSYEKL, per germline. The CDR3 spans 18 residues. The trim removed 4 bases at V and 2 bases at J, leaving 11 bases unmatched. This chain's CDR3 is CASSRPGQGKTGNQPQHF. The CDR3 DNA reads TGCGCCAGCAGCCGACCGGGACAGGGGAAAACGGGCAATCAGCCCCAGCATTTT.

J is TRBJ2-7 and V is TRBV20-1; D remains ambiguous. The CDR3 is 13 residues long. Germline assignment: CDR1 DFQATT and CDR2 SNEGSKA (reference sequence). With 6 bases removed from V and 2 bases from J, the gap between germline ends came to 14 bases. Written as DNA, the CDR3 is TGCAGTGCCTACGCTCCGATCGCCTACGAGCAGTACTTC. It is translated as CSAYAPIAYEQYF.

This clonotype was seen more than once but under ten times. The chain employs TRBV4-2 and TRBJ2-2; 11 bases fit TRBD2. The CDR3 contains 17 residues. V shed 1 base, J shed 4 bases, and the junction held 5 bases outside the gene matches. The V gene's germline CDR1 is LGHNA and CDR2 YNFKEQ. The CDR3 here is CASSQALAGGITGELFF. The CDR3 region has the DNA TGTGCCAGCAGCCAAGCCCTAGCGGGAGGAATCACCGGGGAGCTGTTTTTT.

Many counts were recorded for this clonotype. The rearrangement joins TRBV10-3 to TRBJ1-2, with 10 bases aligning to TRBD1. The germline V gene has CDR1 ENHRY and CDR2 SYGVKD. This CDR3 region has 18 residues. J was trimmed by 0 bases and V by 6 bases; bases with no gene match: 13. CDR3 protein: CAIRPTGGLGNSNYGYTF. The CDR3 DNA reads as TGTGCCATCAGGCCGACAGGGGGCTTAGGGAATTCTAACTATGGCTACACCTTC.

The V call is TRBV7-2, the J call TRBJ2-7, with 14 bases matching TRBD2. Germline V gene sequence: CDR1 SGHTA, CDR2 FQGNSA. V was pared by 3 bases and J by 0 bases, with 7 bases of the junction left unmatched. This CDR3 contains 18 residues. Written as DNA, the CDR3 is TGTGCCAGCAGCTTTCTCGGGACTAGCGGGGGAAACTCCTACGAGCAGTACTTC. Residues: CASSFLGTSGGNSYEQYF.

The rearrangement uses TRBV18 and TRBJ1-4; D perhaps matches TRBD1 (6 bases). CDR1 and CDR2 (germline): KGHSH, LQKENI. V was cut by 0 bases and J by 13 bases, with 12 bases left in between. The CDR3 contains 13 residues. The CDR3 nucleotides are TGTGCCAGCTCACCACCCCTAGGGGGGGGACTGTTTTTT. Encoded protein: CASSPPLGGGLFF. The whole variable domain, remainder taken from reference TRBV18 and TRBJ1-4, is NAGVMQNPRHLVRRRGQEARLRCSPMKGHSHVYWYRQLPEEGLKFMVYLQKENIIDESGMPKERFSAEFPKEGPSILRIQQVVRGDSAAYFCASSPPLGGGLFFGSGTQLSVL.

This clonotype was picked up a small number of times. This rearrangement joins TRBV27 to TRBJ2-7; 7 nucleotides agree with TRBD1. The CDR3 runs to 15 residues. Germline V lookup: CDR1 MNHEY, CDR2 SMNVEV (reference sequence). V lost 7 bases and J lost 1; bases outside the gene matches: 10. CDR3 loop: CASTPQGSSSYEQYF. The CDR3 nucleotides are TGTGCCAGCACTCCACAGGGGTCTTCTTCCTACGAGCAGTACTTC.

This clonotype appeared a few times. The chain recombines TRBV7-8 with TRBJ2-1; 7 positions agree with TRBD2. Germline assignment: CDR1 SGHVS and CDR2 FQNEAQ. The trim removed 5 bases at V and 0 bases at J, leaving 7 bases unmatched. CDR3 size: 16 residues. The CDR3 protein is CASSGLVLLSYNEQFF. The CDR3 DNA follows: TGTGCCAGCAGCGGACTAGTCCTACTCTCCTACAATGAGCAGTTCTTC.

This clonotype was counted only a few times. This chain joins TRBV7-9 and TRBJ2-1; tentatively, D is TRBD2 (5 bases). CDR3 length: 15 amino acids. Trimming took off 5 bases at V and 0 bases at J, with 11 bases between the two ends. Per the germline V gene, CDR1 is SEHNR and CDR2 is FQNEAQ (reference sequence). The CDR3 spells CASSPTSRSYNEQFF. In DNA form, the CDR3 reads TGTGCCAGCAGCCCTACTAGTCGCTCCTACAATGAGCAGTTCTTC.